This entry lists 23 T cell receptor beta chains sequenced from one sample in a study of T-cell memory formation after mild COVID-19. TCRdb recomputed calls from the 5' RACE reads with MiXCR, one row per CDR3 protein. The sample includes about 160,000 distinct CDR3 sequences, roughly 31% of them seen just once. What was sequenced was PBMCs or a T cell subset sorted from them (not recorded which). These receptor sequences come from an adult woman who had mild COVID-19 (a few samples of this study predate the infection). Cell type and time point are not known.

This clonotype was seen only a few times. The CDR3 is CASSLGAGNTIYF. CDR3 nucleotides: TGTGCCAGCAGCTTGGGGGCTGGAAACACCATATATTTT. This chain joins TRBV5-5 and TRBJ1-3; unclear D gene. This CDR3 spans 13 amino acids. Per the germline V gene, CDR1 is SGHKS and CDR2 is YYEKEE (reference sequence). Trimming took 0 bases from V and 2 from J, leaving 3 bases between them.

This clonotype has only a few counts. The chain recombines TRBV6-2 or TRBV6-3 with TRBJ1-5, with 9 bases identical to TRBD1. The CDR3 has 17 amino acids. Trimming removed 6 bases from V and 0 bases from J; junction bases left unmatched: 9. Germline lookup yields CDR1 MNHEY and CDR2 SVGEGT. The CDR3 reads CASSHPGTGYSNQPQHF. DNA for the CDR3: TGTGCCAGCAGCCACCCCGGGACAGGGTATAGCAATCAGCCCCAGCATTTT.

This clonotype was seen a few times. The chain uses TRBV7-2 and TRBJ2-2; TRBD2 aligns across 11 bases. The CDR3 runs 15 residues. In germline, CDR1 is SGHTA, CDR2 FQGNSA. V lost 2 bases to trimming and J lost 8 bases; unmatched junction nucleotides: 4. CDR3 sequence reads: CASSLTSGSSGELFF. In nucleotides, the CDR3 is TGTGCCAGCAGCTTAACTAGCGGGAGCTCTGGGGAGCTGTTTTTT.

This clonotype was observed a handful of times. The rearrangement uses TRBV4-1 and TRBJ1-5, with D possibly matching TRBD1 (5 bases). CDR3 size: 17 residues. Germline values: CDR1 MGHRA, CDR2 YSYEKL. V was cut by 2 bases and J by 0 bases, with 14 bases left in between. CDR3 sequence: CASSQLPGPLSNQPQHF. The CDR3 nucleotides read TGCGCCAGCAGCCAATTACCGGGGCCCCTTAGCAATCAGCCCCAGCATTTT.

The CDR3 DNA is TGTGCCAGCACGATGGGTGTGGGGGGAAATCAGCCCCAGCATTTT. Translation gives CASTMGVGGNQPQHF. The chain carries TRBV12-3 or TRBV12-4 and TRBJ1-5; TRBD1 might be the D (5 bases). The ends were cut back, 7 bases at V and 4 bases at J, with 17 bases in the middle. The CDR3 has 15 residues.

At least ten counts were recorded for this clonotype. The chain employs TRBV3-1 and TRBJ2-4, with TRBD2 matching over 7 bases. Germline V lookup: CDR1 LGHDT, CDR2 YNNKEL (reference sequence). The CDR3 covers 18 residues. V was clipped by 4 bases and J by 0 bases; unmatched bases: 12. The CDR3 DNA sequence: TGTGCCAGCAGCCCCGGCGTGTGGGGGGGGGTAGCCAAAAACATTCAGTACTTC. This encodes CASSPGVWGGVAKNIQYF.

This clonotype was recorded a few times. The chain employs TRBV7-8 and TRBJ2-1; 9 nucleotides line up with TRBD2. The CDR3 length is 16 residues. The V segment lost 1 base and the J segment 7 bases; nucleotides outside the gene matches: 8. Per germline, CDR1 SGHVS and CDR2 FQNEAQ. CDR3 in DNA: TGTGCCAGCAGCTTAGGGGTTAGCGGGAGCTGGAATGAGCAGTTCTTC. Its translation is CASSLGVSGSWNEQFF.

The chain joins TRBV6-2 or TRBV6-3 to TRBJ2-2, with D uncertain. V gave up 4 bases and J gave up 4 bases, with 10 bases separating them. CDR1 is MNHEY, CDR2 SVGEGT, per germline. The CDR3 totals 14 residues. CDR3 protein: CASSSHYGTGELFF. CDR3 DNA: TGTGCCAGCAGTTCGCATTATGGCACCGGGGAGCTGTTTTTT.

This chain links TRBV12-3 or TRBV12-4 with TRBJ2-5; unclear D gene. This CDR3 is built from 17 residues. The V and J ends lost 2 bases and 0 bases respectively, with 16 bases between them. The CDR3 protein is CASSLPLGYGYQETQYF. The CDR3 DNA sequence: TGTGCCAGCAGTTTACCTCTGGGCTACGGATACCAAGAGACCCAGTACTTC.

This clonotype has only a few counts. The rearrangement links TRBV29-1 to TRBJ2-5; tentatively, D is TRBD2 (5 bases). V lost 4 bases and J 4 bases, leaving 10 bases between the germline ends. This CDR3 is 12 amino acids long. Germline assignment: CDR1 SQVTM and CDR2 ANQGSEA. Written as DNA, the CDR3 is TGCAGCGTTGGAGTGCTAGCAGAGACCCAGTACTTC. The encoded protein is CSVGVLAETQYF.

The chain carries TRBV24-1 and TRBJ2-1, with 7 nucleotides matching TRBD1. This CDR3 comprises 16 residues. Per germline, CDR1 KGHDR and CDR2 SFDVKD. The trim removed 6 bases at V and 3 bases at J, leaving 10 bases unmatched. CDR3 sequence (DNA): TGTGCCACCAGTCGTGCAGGGGGTTCCTTCTACAATGAGCAGTTCTTC. Translated, it gives CATSRAGGSFYNEQFF.

The CDR3 region is CSVLAAGGGEQFF. As DNA, the CDR3 is TGCAGCGTTCTAGCGGCGGGAGGGGGTGAGCAGTTCTTC. The rearrangement uses TRBV29-1 and TRBJ2-1, with 9 bases matching TRBD2. This CDR3 region has 13 residues. Germline CDR1 SQVTM, CDR2 ANQGSEA. V dropped 5 bases and J dropped 9; count of bases not matched to a gene: 8.

This clonotype appeared a few times. The chain carries TRBV12-3 or TRBV12-4 and TRBJ1-2; no definite D call. V was pared by 6 bases and J by 7 bases, with 21 bases between. The CDR3 consists of 15 residues. The chain's CDR3 is CASSPGAIGTAGYTF. CDR3 sequence (DNA): TGTGCCAGCAGCCCGGGCGCAATAGGAACCGCTGGCTACACCTTC.

V gene TRBV20-1 combines with J gene TRBJ1-2; D is ambiguous. This CDR3 is built from 14 residues. The germline V gene encodes CDR1 DFQATT and CDR2 SNEGSKA (reference sequence). Trimming stripped 2 bases from V and 5 bases from J, with 15 bases between. CDR3 sequence: CSARLERMYYGYTF. Written as DNA, the CDR3 is TGCAGTGCTAGATTGGAGCGGATGTATTATGGCTACACCTTC.

This clonotype was counted only a few times. J is TRBJ1-5 and V is TRBV6-2 or TRBV6-3; D not resolved. Looked up from germline, CDR1 is MNHEY and CDR2 is SVGEGT. Trimming took 0 bases from V and 3 from J, leaving 9 bases between them. The CDR3 extends over 15 amino acids. As DNA, the CDR3 is TGTGCCAGCAGTTACTCGTTCGGGAACAATCAGCCCCAGCATTTT. Translated: CASSYSFGNNQPQHF.

This chain links TRBV10-3 with TRBJ1-2; D gene unclear. Per the germline V gene, CDR1 is ENHRY and CDR2 is SYGVKD. V lost 0 bases and J lost 1, with 9 bases in between. This CDR3 comprises 15 residues. The CDR3 nucleotides read TGTGCCATCAGTGAGTCGGGCGAGAATAACTATGGCTACACCTTC. Protein sequence: CAISESGENNYGYTF.

This clonotype was observed a handful of times. J is TRBJ1-4 and V is TRBV5-1; TRBD1 matches 9 bases. CDR1 and CDR2 from the germline V gene are SGHRS and YFSETQ. This CDR3 has 15 residues. The trim removed 5 bases at V and 3 bases at J, leaving 5 bases unmatched. CDR3 amino acids: CASRGQGPANEKLFF. The CDR3 DNA reads TGCGCCAGCAGAGGACAGGGGCCGGCTAATGAAAAACTGTTTTTT.

The V call is TRBV5-1, the J call TRBJ2-2; either TRBD1 or TRBD2 may supply D (6 bases each). V lost 4 bases and J 4 bases, leaving 20 bases between the germline ends. The CDR3 sequence is 17 residues long. Germline CDR1 SGHRS, CDR2 YFSETQ. CDR3 sequence reads: CASSPYGGGSSTGELFF. The CDR3 bases are TGCGCCAGCAGCCCCTACGGAGGGGGATCCTCCACCGGGGAGCTGTTTTTT.

This clonotype appeared a few times. The gene calls are TRBV7-9 and TRBJ2-2; perhaps TRBD1 as D (6 bases). This CDR3 region has 17 residues. Germline V lookup: CDR1 SEHNR, CDR2 FQNEAQ (reference sequence). Trimming took 4 bases from V and 6 from J, leaving 21 bases between them. The CDR3 region is CASSSRRRTDFSGELFF. The CDR3 bases are TGTGCCAGCAGCTCTAGGAGACGGACAGATTTCTCCGGGGAGCTGTTTTTT.

V gene TRBV7-9 combines with J gene TRBJ1-5, with a possible D match to TRBD1 (5 bases). This CDR3 has 14 amino acids. CDR1 and CDR2 (germline): SEHNR, FQNEAQ (reference sequence). Trimming cost V 4 bases and J 7 bases, with 14 bases left between them. The chain's CDR3 is CASSSPGVQQPQHF. The CDR3 DNA reads as TGTGCCAGCAGCTCTCCGGGGGTGCAACAGCCCCAGCATTTT.

The chain joins TRBV6-5 to TRBJ1-1; D is undetermined. Looked up from germline, CDR1 is MNHEY and CDR2 is SVGAGI. The CDR3 sequence is 16 residues long. Trimming shortened V by 0 bases and J by 0 bases, and 11 bases separated the two germline ends. DNA for the CDR3: TGTGCCAGCAGTTACTCGACCCCACGGGTGAACACTGAAGCTTTCTTT. It specifies CASSYSTPRVNTEAFF.

This clonotype has only one observation. The chain couples TRBV5-6 to TRBJ2-3; D possibly corresponds to TRBD2 (6 bases). The germline CDR1 and CDR2 sequences are SGHDT and YYEEEE. The CDR3 runs 17 residues. V was shortened by 3 bases and J by 2 bases, with 19 bases between the two germline ends. The CDR3 DNA sequence: TGTGCCAGCAGCTCCGCCCCCGGAGCGGGCTACACAGATACGCAGTATTTT. Translated: CASSSAPGAGYTDTQYF.

This clonotype was counted once. The chain links TRBV7-6 to TRBJ2-7; a weak D match, TRBD2 (6 bases). V lost 4 bases and J lost 3, with 13 bases in between. From germline, CDR1 is SGHVS and CDR2 FNYEAQ. The CDR3 is made up of 14 amino acids. The CDR3 region is CASSYGTGVYEQYF. The CDR3 DNA follows: TGTGCCAGCAGCTACGGGACGGGAGTCTACGAGCAGTACTTC.